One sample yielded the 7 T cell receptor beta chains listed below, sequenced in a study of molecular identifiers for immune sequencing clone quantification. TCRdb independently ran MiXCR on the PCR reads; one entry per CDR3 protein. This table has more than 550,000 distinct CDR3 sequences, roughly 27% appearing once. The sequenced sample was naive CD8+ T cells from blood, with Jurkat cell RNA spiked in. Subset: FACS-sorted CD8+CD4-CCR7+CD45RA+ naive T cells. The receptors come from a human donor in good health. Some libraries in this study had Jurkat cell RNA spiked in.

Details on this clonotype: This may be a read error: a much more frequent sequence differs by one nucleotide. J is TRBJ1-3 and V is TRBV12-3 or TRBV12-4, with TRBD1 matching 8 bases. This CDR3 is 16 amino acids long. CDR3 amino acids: CASSEAGGALGNTVYF. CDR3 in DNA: TGTGCCAGCAGTGAAGCAGGGGGCGCGTTGGGAAACACCGTATATTTT.

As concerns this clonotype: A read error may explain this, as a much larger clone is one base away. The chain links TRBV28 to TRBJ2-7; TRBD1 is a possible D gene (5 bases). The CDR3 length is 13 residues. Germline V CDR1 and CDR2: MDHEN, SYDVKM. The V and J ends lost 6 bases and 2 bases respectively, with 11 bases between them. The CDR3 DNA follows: TGTGCCAGCAGGATTGACAGACCCTACGAGCAGTACTTC. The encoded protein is CASRIDRPYEQYF.

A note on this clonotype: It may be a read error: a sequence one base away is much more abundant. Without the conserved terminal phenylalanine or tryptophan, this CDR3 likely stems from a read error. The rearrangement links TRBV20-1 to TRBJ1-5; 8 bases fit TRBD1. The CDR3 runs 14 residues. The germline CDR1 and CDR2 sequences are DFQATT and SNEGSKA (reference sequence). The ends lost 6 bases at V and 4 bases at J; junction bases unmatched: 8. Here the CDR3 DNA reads TGCAGTGCCAGAAGGACAGGGTCTAATCAGCCCCAGCATTCT. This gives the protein CSARRTGSNQPQHS.

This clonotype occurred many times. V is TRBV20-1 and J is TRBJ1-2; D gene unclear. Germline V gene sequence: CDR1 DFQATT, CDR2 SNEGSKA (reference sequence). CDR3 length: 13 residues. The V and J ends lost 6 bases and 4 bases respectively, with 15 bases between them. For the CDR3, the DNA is TGCAGTGCCTACGACAAAGGGCCCTATGGCTACACCTTC. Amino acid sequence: CSAYDKGPYGYTF.

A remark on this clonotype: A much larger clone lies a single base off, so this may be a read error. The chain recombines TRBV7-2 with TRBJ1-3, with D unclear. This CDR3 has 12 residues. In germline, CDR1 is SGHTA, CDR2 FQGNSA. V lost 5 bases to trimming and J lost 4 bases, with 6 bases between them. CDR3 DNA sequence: TGTGCCAGCAGCCCCGAAGGAAACACCATATATTTT. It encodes CASSPEGNTIYF.

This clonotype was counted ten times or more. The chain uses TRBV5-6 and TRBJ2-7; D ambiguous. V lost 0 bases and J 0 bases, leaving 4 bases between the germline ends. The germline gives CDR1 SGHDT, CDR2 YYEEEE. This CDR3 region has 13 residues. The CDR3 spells CASSLVPSYEQYF. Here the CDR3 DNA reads TGTGCCAGCAGCTTGGTTCCCTCCTACGAGCAGTACTTC.

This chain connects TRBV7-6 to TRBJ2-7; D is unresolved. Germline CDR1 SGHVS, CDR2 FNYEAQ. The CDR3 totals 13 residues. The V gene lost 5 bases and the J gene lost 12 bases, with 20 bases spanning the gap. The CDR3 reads CASSPTPSYVRYF. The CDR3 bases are TGTGCCAGCAGCCCAACTCCATCCTACGTGCGGTACTTC.